The 6 T cell receptor beta chains reported below all come from one sample, sequenced in a study of cytomegalovirus exposure and HLA in healthy donors (TCRdb year 2017). The library was generated by the immunoSEQ multiplex PCR assay. The multiplex PCR relied on a mix of 60 forward primers for TCR Vbeta segments and 13 reverse primers for TCR Jbeta segments. In its TCRdb copy, this immuneACCESS table keeps in-frame sequences only and misses some clones. Where compared with another copy, unresolved V genes explain less than half of these, and the others have no known cause. The sample table holds fewer than 150,000 clones, of which 80% were seen once. The ten largest make up under 2.5% of the sample. Sequencing was carried out using PBMCs. These receptors originate from a man aged 25-45 years in good health and CMV-seronegative.

V gene TRBV4-1 combines with J gene TRBJ1-2, with D uncertain. V was trimmed by 3 bases and J by 0 bases, leaving 14 bases between them. The CDR3 has 16 residues. Germline CDR1 reads MGHRA; CDR2 reads YSYEKL. The CDR3 loop is CASSHKLEGANYGYTF. The DNA for the CDR3 is TGCGCCAGCAGCCATAAACTCGAGGGAGCTAACTATGGCTACACCTTC.

This sequence joins TRBV10-1 and TRBJ2-3, with 7 bases lining up with TRBD1. V dropped 2 bases and J dropped 4; count of bases not matched to a gene: 9. CDR1 is WNHNN and CDR2 is SYGVQD in the germline V gene (reference sequence). The CDR3 extends over 16 amino acids. This chain's CDR3 is CASSEPGQKDADTQYF. The CDR3 coding sequence is TGCGCCAGCAGTGAGCCGGGACAGAAGGATGCAGATACGCAGTATTTT.

CDR3 amino acids: CATSRDQGQAFF. CDR3 coding DNA: TGTGCCACCAGCAGAGATCAGGGGCAAGCTTTCTTT. The rearrangement links TRBV15 to TRBJ1-1, with D perhaps matching TRBD1 (6 bases). Germline CDR1 and CDR2: LNHNV and YYDKDF (reference sequence). CDR3 size: 12 residues. Between the trimmed V and J ends, which lost 0 bases and 9 bases, there was a span of 8 bases. The full variable domain, rest sourced from reference TRBV15 and TRBJ1-1, is DAMVIQNPRYQVTQFGKPVTLSCSQTLNHNVMYWYQQKSSQAPKLLFHYYDKDFNNEADTPDNFQSRRPNTSFCFLDIRSPGLGDTAMYLCATSRDQGQAFFGQGTRLTVV.

The chain joins TRBV14 to TRBJ1-2; a possible D gene is TRBD1 (6 bases). Trimming cost V 1 base and J 8 bases, with 14 bases left between them. This CDR3 region has 14 residues. Germline V gene lookup returns CDR1 SGHDN and CDR2 FVKESK. This CDR3 reads CASSQVQGLGGYTF. DNA for the CDR3: TGTGCCAGCAGCCAAGTTCAGGGGCTGGGAGGCTACACCTTC.

The chain has TRBV5-6 and TRBJ2-7; 13 bases fit TRBD2. CDR3 length: 16 amino acids. V lost 3 bases and J lost 2; bases outside the gene matches: 5. Looked up from germline, CDR1 is SGHDT and CDR2 is YYEEEE. The CDR3 DNA sequence: TGTGCCAGCAGCTGGACTAGCGGGGGCCTTACCTACGAGCAGTACTTC. Translated, it gives CASSWTSGGLTYEQYF.

The chain recombines TRBV15 with TRBJ1-4; no definite D call. V dropped 3 bases and J dropped 5 bases, with 19 bases sitting between them. The CDR3 has 17 residues. Germline-derived CDR1 and CDR2 are LNHNV and YYDKDF (reference sequence). The CDR3 reads CATSSRKASPRNEKLFF. Here the CDR3 DNA reads TGTGCCACCAGCAGTCGGAAGGCCTCTCCTAGAAATGAAAAACTGTTTTTT.